This T cell receptor (beta chain) was sequenced during a study of T cell responses to AZD1222 COVID-19 vaccine (TCRdb year 2021). At the level of the whole study: Because spike-specific TCR depth and breadth did not differ between the two schedules, AZD1222 recipients who got a second dose at roughly 4 weeks were pooled with those who got a second dose at roughly 12 weeks. TCR sequencing covered 233 trial participants: approximately 200 given two doses of AZD1222 and 26 given two doses of MenACWY control vaccine. Enrollment into the trials was organized by age into subgroups of 18-55, 56-69 and 70-plus years, and those subgroups contained roughly 150, 30 and 60 TCR-sequenced participants, respectively.

In light of the paper, this sample's time point label describes: baseline before first vaccination. The vaccinee samples were drawn from two UK trials, COV001 and COV002, one of which was a single-blind randomized controlled phase 2/3 trial testing AZD1222 (ChAdOx1 nCoV-19) in healthy adults. For TCRbeta chain sequencing, PBMC samples were collected from trial participants at day 0 and at day 28 after the second dose. The CDR3 spans 12 residues, from the cysteine through the phenylalanine. Of all the DNA, just the CDR3 is kept, 36 bases in frame from base 1. V lost 4 bases and J lost 3 bases; the stretch between them is 6 bases long. The germline V gene encodes CDR1 LGHDT and CDR2 YNNKEL (reference sequence). Points the paper makes about the study in general: The 56-69-year group was small, and its depth increase did not reach significance, likely because of low power. Because no day 14 peak-response samples were available, the repertoires could be characterized only after the peak T cell response. After two AZD1222 doses, both the breadth and the depth of spike-specific TCRs were significantly higher than at day 0 and than in MenACWY recipients. Epitopes outside the regions mutated in the B.1.351 and B.1.1.7 variants were reportedly recognized by nearly half of the unique spike-specific TCRs. CD4 TCRs associated with the vaccine covered the entire spike protein, and the dominant responses were in regions 160-218 and 743-854. Only five or six AZD1222 recipients were SARS-CoV-2 seropositive at baseline, limiting conclusions about previously exposed vaccinees. Participants were mostly white British and included more females than males, and it was suggested by the authors that clonal diversity may have been underestimated.

This clone came up once. The target of this receptor is not known. The sample holds no much larger clone one base away, and base qualities are not on file. The same CDR3 is also encoded by other DNA sequences in this sample. The CDR3 regions of human TCRbeta chains were analyzed by immunosequencing. As for how the authors treated the data: TCRs in the repertoires were matched against a reference library of SARS-CoV-2-specific TCRs that had been generated with the MIRA antigen-specificity platform. Breadth meant the fraction of unique TCRs that were SARS-CoV-2-associated, whereas depth meant the fraction of total T cells that were SARS-CoV-2-associated. Using the MIRA data, each spike-specific TCR was assigned both to the spike region to which the TCR was reactive and to a CD4 or CD8 class. Log10-transformed breadth and depth values were compared by one-way ANOVA with Sidak's multiple comparisons tests. Imported from immuneACCESS, the table was reduced by TCRdb to in-frame sequences with V and J called. These copies leave out some clones; in studies compared against another copy, an unresolved V gene accounts for under half, and the cause of the remainder is not known. V, J and clone size derive from that table, while D and trimming were established from the DNA sequence. Counted in this sample were roughly 150,000 clones; approximately 90% of them appeared once. The ten most abundant clones make up 4.7% of the sample.

The source is an adult in good health. The sequencing here drew on peripheral blood, taken on day 0 of AZD1222 vaccination. The rearrangement joined TRBV3-1 (or the pseudogene TRBV3-2) to TRBJ1-2; the D gene is possibly TRBD1, with 6 bases matching. The nucleotide sequence reads as follows: TGTGCCAGCAGCCGGACAGACTATGGCTACACCTTC. This is translated as CASSRTDYGYTF.